The 29 T cell receptor beta chains below come from one sample, sequenced in a study of shared clonotypes between healthy human individuals (dated by TCRdb to 2020 to 2021). The library was prepared using the immunoSEQ multiplex PCR assay. The table was pulled from immuneACCESS by TCRdb, which kept in-frame rearrangements only. Such tables lose some clones; where checked, under half of the loss comes from unresolved V genes, and the rest has no known cause. Recorded for this sample are roughly 320,000 clones; 80% to 90% of them occurred a single time. Together, the top ten hold around 15% of the sample. Material: memory CD8+ T cells sorted from blood. The cell subset or site label here, explained by the study, means: CD45RO+ cells pooled with CCR7-negative TemRA cells. These receptors originate from a man aged 18 to 29 in good health.

This clone showed up just a few times. The identical CDR3 is also encoded by other nucleotide sequences in the sample. The chain has TRBV6-1 and TRBJ2-7; D is undetermined. The CDR3 sequence is 12 residues long. Germline CDR1 is MNHNS and CDR2 is SASEGT. Trimming pared 3 bases from V and 0 bases from J, leaving 3 bases between. The CDR3 coding sequence is TGTGCCAGCAGTGACTCCTCCTACGAGCAGTACTTC. Its translation: CASSDSSYEQYF.

A single count supports this clone. The chain couples TRBV5-1 to TRBJ2-7; possibly TRBD2 for D (5 bases). Trimming removed 2 bases at V and 5 bases at J, with 17 bases between. Germline V gene lookup returns CDR1 SGHRS and CDR2 YFSETQ. There are 15 residues in the CDR3. The CDR3 coding sequence is TGCGCCAGCAGCTTCTTAGGGATAGCGAGCAACGAGCAGTACTTC. The encoded protein is CASSFLGIASNEQYF.

J is TRBJ2-5 and V is TRBV29-1, with a possible D match to TRBD1 (6 bases). The DNA matches TRBJ2-7 better at its end, which makes the J call doubtful. The CDR3 is 15 amino acids. Per the germline V gene, CDR1 is SQVTM and CDR2 is ANQGSEA. Written as DNA, the CDR3 is TGCAGCGTTGAAACCGACAGGACCAGCTCCTACGAGCAGTACTTC. Its protein product is CSVETDRTSSYEQYF.

This clone was found once. The chain links TRBV7-9 to TRBJ2-7, with a possible D match to TRBD2 (6 bases). The CDR3 is 15 residues long. Trimming stripped 2 bases from V and 4 bases from J, with 15 bases between. Germline lookup yields CDR1 SEHNR and CDR2 FQNEAQ (reference sequence). DNA of the CDR3: TGTGCCAGCAGCTTACCCGGGACTTCAGGGTACGAGCAGTACTTC. This translates into CASSLPGTSGYEQYF.

The chain is built from TRBV5-4 and TRBJ2-1; tentative D call: TRBD2 (5 bases). Germline assignment: CDR1 SGHNT and CDR2 YYREEE (reference sequence). The CDR3 is made up of 15 amino acids. V lost 3 bases and J lost 0, with 10 bases in between. The CDR3 here is CASSSTGSSYNEQFF. CDR3 nucleotide sequence: TGTGCCAGCAGCTCGACGGGAAGCTCCTACAATGAGCAGTTCTTC.

This chain connects TRBV5-1 to TRBJ2-1, with 7 bases that match TRBD1. Germline lookup yields CDR1 SGHRS and CDR2 YFSETQ. Trimming removed 4 bases from V and 4 bases from J; junction bases left unmatched: 8. The length of the CDR3 is 15 residues. CDR3 DNA sequence: TGCGCCAGCAGCCCACAGGGGCCACCGTACAATGAGCAGTTCTTC. Its translation: CASSPQGPPYNEQFF.

The chain combines TRBV30 with TRBJ2-7; TRBD1 agrees at 7 bases. This CDR3 is 13 amino acids long. The ends lost 5 bases at V and 3 bases at J; junction bases unmatched: 7. CDR1 is GTSNPN and CDR2 is SVGIG in the germline V gene (reference sequence). CDR3 in amino acids: CAWDRDSIYEQYF. DNA for the CDR3: TGTGCCTGGGACCGGGACAGTATCTACGAGCAGTACTTC.

The chain employs TRBV6-5 and TRBJ1-2; 7 bases match TRBD1. V shed 5 bases and J 2 bases; nucleotides not matched to a gene: 2. The CDR3 loop spans 13 amino acids. Germline V gives CDR1 MNHEY, CDR2 SVGAGI. The CDR3 spells CASSGGGNYGYTF. The CDR3 DNA sequence: TGTGCCAGCAGTGGAGGGGGCAACTATGGCTACACCTTC.

CDR3 residues: CASSTPEGLAKNIQYF. The CDR3 bases are TGTGCCAGCAGCACCCCCGAGGGGTTAGCCAAAAACATTCAGTACTTC. The V call is TRBV7-9, the J call TRBJ2-4; D possibly uses TRBD1 or TRBD2 (5 bases each). Germline CDR1 is SEHNR and CDR2 is FQNEAQ (reference sequence). V lost 5 bases and J 0 bases, leaving 14 bases between the germline ends. The CDR3 spans 16 residues.

This sequence joins TRBV7-2 and TRBJ2-7; D unresolved. Germline-derived CDR1 and CDR2 are SGHTA and FQGNSA. Trimming took off 0 bases at V and 9 bases at J, with 18 bases between the two ends. This CDR3 spans 15 amino acids. The CDR3, as DNA: TGTGCCAGCAGCTTAGCGCCCGAGGTCTATCTAAGGCAGTACTTC. This translates into CASSLAPEVYLRQYF.

This clone occurred many times. The rearrangement joins TRBV7-6 to TRBJ2-3; TRBD2 aligns across 8 bases. This CDR3 comprises 15 residues. Germline values: CDR1 SGHVS, CDR2 FNYEAQ. With 3 bases clipped from V and 0 bases from J, the junction kept 2 bases outside the gene matches. As DNA, the CDR3 is TGTGCCAGCAGCTTTGGCGGGGGGAGCACAGATACGCAGTATTTT. This sequence encodes CASSFGGGSTDTQYF.

The gene calls are TRBV19 and TRBJ1-1; D uncertain. Per germline, CDR1 LNHDA and CDR2 SQIVND (reference sequence). Trimming took off 7 bases at V and 3 bases at J, with 21 bases between the two ends. This CDR3 has 16 amino acids. Here the CDR3 reads CASMPQIAGMDTEAFF. In DNA, the CDR3 is TGTGCCAGTATGCCACAGATCGCCGGCATGGACACTGAAGCTTTCTTT.

This clone was counted once. The rearrangement uses TRBV6-5 and TRBJ2-1; possible D gene TRBD1, 5 bases. The CDR3 extends over 15 amino acids. CDR1 and CDR2 from the germline V gene are MNHEY and SVGAGI. The ends were cut back, 2 bases at V and 5 bases at J, with 13 bases in the middle. CDR3 in amino acids: CASSYLIDRDNEQFF. CDR3 DNA: TGTGCCAGCAGTTACCTTATTGACAGAGACAATGAGCAGTTCTTC.

The rearrangement joins TRBV2 to TRBJ1-1; D is unclear. CDR1 is SNHLY, CDR2 FYNNEI, per germline. Trimming stripped 4 bases from V and 0 bases from J, with 6 bases between. CDR3 length: 13 amino acids. The CDR3 sequence is CASSAGMNTEAFF. In DNA, the CDR3 is TGTGCCAGCAGTGCTGGGATGAACACTGAAGCTTTCTTT.

This chain connects TRBV4-1 to TRBJ2-1; either TRBD1 or TRBD2 may supply D (5 bases each). This CDR3 comprises 17 residues. The V end was cut by 0 bases, the J end by 6 bases, with 18 bases between. CDR1 MGHRA and CDR2 YSYEKL come from the germline V gene. CDR3 residues: CASSQDLTGLPANEQFF. The CDR3 nucleotides are TGCGCCAGCAGCCAAGATCTAACGGGGCTACCGGCCAATGAGCAGTTCTTC.

The chain uses TRBV6-6 and TRBJ2-7; 7 bases are a match to TRBD2. J lost 4 bases, V lost 4 bases, and 7 bases had no gene match. The CDR3 contains 14 residues. CDR1 and CDR2 (germline): MNHNY, SVGAGI (reference sequence). CDR3 sequence reads: CASSSMTSSYEQYF. The CDR3 coding sequence is TGTGCCAGCAGTTCCATGACTAGCTCGTACGAGCAGTACTTC.

The gene calls are TRBV7-9 and TRBJ2-7; 7 bases align to TRBD1. The V segment lost 2 bases and the J segment 7 bases; nucleotides outside the gene matches: 8. The length of the CDR3 is 14 residues. Germline V gene data show CDR1 as SEHNR and CDR2 as FQNEAQ (reference sequence). For the CDR3, the DNA is TGTGCCAGCAGCTTAACGAGACAGGGTGAGGAGCAGTACTTC. This translates into CASSLTRQGEEQYF.

The chain couples TRBV5-1 to TRBJ2-3; TRBD1 aligns across 7 bases. In germline, CDR1 is SGHRS, CDR2 YFSETQ. V shed 2 bases, J shed 4 bases, and the junction held 4 bases outside the gene matches. The CDR3 runs to 14 residues. The CDR3 DNA is TGCGCCAGCAGCTTAGGGGGCGCTTCAGATACGCAGTATTTT. Protein product: CASSLGGASDTQYF.

V and J are TRBV27 and TRBJ2-3; TRBD2 matches at 14 bases. Germline assignment: CDR1 MNHEY and CDR2 SMNVEV (reference sequence). Germline trimming cut 5 bases from V and 10 bases from J; bases unmatched to any gene: 11. The CDR3 runs to 16 residues. Written as DNA, the CDR3 is TGTGCCAGCAGTCCCCAGACTAGCGGGAGGGCCCTAGCGCAGTATTTT. The encoded protein is CASSPQTSGRALAQYF.

The V gene is TRBV23-1, the J gene TRBJ2-7, with D perhaps TRBD1 (6 bases). TRBV23-1 is flagged as an ORF with uncertain function. The CDR3 runs 16 residues. V gave up 7 bases and J gave up 5 bases, with 24 bases separating them. The CDR3 region has the DNA TGCGCCAGCACCAAGGAGCTCACAGGGTCGAGGGACGAGCAGTACTTC. Translating gives CASTKELTGSRDEQYF.

The chain links TRBV7-3 to TRBJ2-1; 8 bases line up with TRBD1. The CDR3 runs 13 residues. The J segment lost 6 bases and the V segment lost 6 bases, leaving 4 bases of the junction unmatched. Germline CDR1 is SGHTA and CDR2 is FQGTGA. CDR3: CASRETGGNEQFF. The CDR3 DNA sequence: TGTGCCAGCAGAGAAACAGGGGGCAATGAGCAGTTCTTC.

The V gene is TRBV6-5, the J gene TRBJ2-2; D remains unclear. Germline V gene lookup returns CDR1 MNHEY and CDR2 SVGAGI. V gave up 0 bases and J gave up 6 bases, with 5 bases separating them. The CDR3 runs to 13 residues. The CDR3 is CASSYSTPGELFF. As DNA, the CDR3 is TGTGCCAGCAGTTACTCGACGCCCGGGGAGCTGTTTTTT.

V is TRBV10-3 and J is TRBJ1-5; the D is unclear. V was cut by 2 bases and J by 4 bases, with 9 bases left in between. The CDR3 consists of 14 residues. Germline V gene data show CDR1 as ENHRY and CDR2 as SYGVKD. CDR3 DNA sequence: TGTGCCATCAGTGAGGCAAATACGAATCAGCCCCAGCATTTT. Translating gives CAISEANTNQPQHF.

Worth noting for this clone: Other DNA variants within this sample encode the same CDR3. The rearrangement links TRBV7-9 to TRBJ2-7; D is ambiguous. The germline V gene encodes CDR1 SEHNR and CDR2 FQNEAQ (reference sequence). The CDR3 is 13 residues long. Between the trimmed V and J ends, which lost 0 bases and 4 bases, there was a span of 7 bases. The CDR3 DNA reads as TGTGCCAGCAGCTTAGCGGGCTTGTACGAGCAGTACTTC. The encoded protein is CASSLAGLYEQYF.

The V call is TRBV27, the J call TRBJ2-7; D perhaps matches TRBD1 (6 bases). Germline lookup yields CDR1 MNHEY and CDR2 SMNVEV (reference sequence). The CDR3 runs to 14 residues. The V end lost 2 bases, the J end lost 7 bases, and 15 bases lay between the germline ends. Here the CDR3 reads CASSLKVSRGEQYF. Here the CDR3 DNA reads TGTGCCAGCAGTTTAAAGGTCAGCAGGGGTGAGCAGTACTTC.

This rearrangement joins TRBV5-1 to TRBJ1-4; D is perhaps TRBD1 (5 bases). The CDR3 loop spans 13 amino acids. The ends were cut back, 4 bases at V and 7 bases at J, with 11 bases in the middle. Germline values: CDR1 SGHRS, CDR2 YFSETQ. The CDR3 reads CASSPGGVEKLFF. CDR3 bases: TGCGCCAGCAGCCCTGGGGGGGTTGAAAAACTGTTTTTT.

The CDR3 DNA reads as TGTGCCATCAGTGAGTGGGCGGATCAGCCCCAGCATTTT. This gives the protein CAISEWADQPQHF. The rearrangement joins TRBV10-3 to TRBJ1-5, with no clear D. V was trimmed by 1 base and J by 5 bases, leaving 6 bases between them. Germline V gene data show CDR1 as ENHRY and CDR2 as SYGVKD. The CDR3 totals 13 residues.

V is TRBV4-1 and J is TRBJ2-1; D remains ambiguous. In germline, CDR1 is MGHRA, CDR2 YSYEKL. Trimming cost V 1 base and J 2 bases, with 12 bases left between them. CDR3 length: 16 residues. This CDR3 is CASSQGGTLTYNEQFF. CDR3 DNA sequence: TGCGCCAGCAGCCAAGGAGGTACTCTAACCTACAATGAGCAGTTCTTC.

The V call is TRBV6-5, the J call TRBJ2-7; no definite D call. This CDR3 is built from 13 residues. V was clipped by 0 bases and J by 4 bases, with 7 bases between them. Germline V gene lookup returns CDR1 MNHEY and CDR2 SVGAGI. The DNA for the CDR3 is TGTGCCAGCAGTTACTCTCAGAAATACGAGCAGTACTTC. Its protein product is CASSYSQKYEQYF.